These 17 T cell receptor beta chains share one sample of origin, sequenced in a study of blood T cell repertoires in COVID-19. The table came from immunoSEQ multiplex PCR; TCRdb's copy has only in-frame clones and leaves some out. Seen here are about 170,000 clones, less than 85% observed once, and the top ten hold about an eighth. The specimen sequenced was PBMCs or T cells enriched from blood (not recorded which). These receptors originate from a man aged 50 to 60 who had recovered from COVID-19.

The J gene is TRBJ1-1, the V gene TRBV4-3; D gene ambiguous. The V end was cut by 0 bases, the J end by 3 bases, with 11 bases between. Germline V gene data show CDR1 as LGHNA and CDR2 as YSLEER. CDR3 size: 15 residues. Written as DNA, the CDR3 is TGCGCCAGCAGCCAAGATACGCGATCGGACACTGAAGCTTTCTTT. It specifies CASSQDTRSDTEAFF.

The chain joins TRBV20-1 to TRBJ1-2; D not certain. The CDR3 is 11 amino acids. Per the germline V gene, CDR1 is DFQATT and CDR2 is SNEGSKA (reference sequence). The germline V and J ends were trimmed by 4 bases and 4 bases, with 7 bases remaining between them. CDR3 sequence reads: CSANPGYGYTF. In DNA, the CDR3 is TGCAGTGCTAACCCAGGCTATGGCTACACCTTC.

The chain links TRBV13 to TRBJ2-3; TRBD1 matches at 9 bases. Germline V gene lookup returns CDR1 PRHDT and CDR2 FYEKMQ (reference sequence). The CDR3 consists of 17 residues. With V trimmed by 5 bases and J by 2 bases, 11 bases remained unmatched. The CDR3 protein is CASSRTSGTGSTDTQYF. The CDR3, as DNA: TGTGCCAGCAGCCGAACCTCAGGGACAGGGTCCACAGATACGCAGTATTTT.

The chain is built from TRBV9 and TRBJ1-1, with 9 nucleotides matching TRBD1. CDR1 and CDR2 (germline): SGDLS, YYNGEE. V shed 0 bases and J 2 bases; nucleotides not matched to a gene: 5. This CDR3 comprises 16 residues. The DNA of the CDR3 is TGTGCCAGCAGCGTAGGAAGGGACAGGGCAAACACTGAAGCTTTCTTT. Translation gives CASSVGRDRANTEAFF.

The rearrangement uses TRBV4-2 and TRBJ2-3; unclear D gene. The CDR3 has 14 residues. Between the trimmed V and J ends, which lost 0 bases and 1 base, there was a span of 5 bases. Germline V gene lookup returns CDR1 LGHNA and CDR2 YNFKEQ. The DNA of the CDR3 is TGTGCCAGCAGCCAAGATCGCGGCACAGATACGCAGTATTTT. This encodes CASSQDRGTDTQYF.

The chain has TRBV28 and TRBJ1-5; D unresolved. The CDR3 is made up of 20 amino acids. Germline lookup yields CDR1 MDHEN and CDR2 SYDVKM. With 5 bases removed from V and 1 base from J, the gap between germline ends came to 27 bases. The CDR3: CASSTDPAGRGRRSNQPQHF. The CDR3 DNA sequence: TGTGCCAGCAGTACGGACCCGGCCGGTCGGGGAAGGAGGAGCAATCAGCCCCAGCATTTT.

Comments on this clone: The same CDR3 arises from other DNA sequences in this sample as well. The rearrangement links TRBV7-9 to TRBJ1-5, with D possibly TRBD1 on 6 matching bases. This CDR3 region has 13 residues. V was clipped by 3 bases and J by 7 bases, with 10 bases between them. Per the germline V gene, CDR1 is SEHNR and CDR2 is FQNEAQ (reference sequence). CDR3 sequence reads: CASSLGAGQPQHF. CDR3 coding DNA: TGTGCCAGCAGCTTGGGGGCCGGGCAGCCCCAGCATTTT.

This chain connects TRBV27 to TRBJ2-3; 8 bases fit TRBD1. V lost 1 base, J lost 0 bases, and 3 bases stayed unmatched. Germline-derived CDR1 and CDR2 are MNHEY and SMNVEV (reference sequence). The length of the CDR3 is 16 residues. In DNA, the CDR3 is TGTGCCAGCAGTTTATTTACAGGGGGGAGCACAGATACGCAGTATTTT. It codes for CASSLFTGGSTDTQYF.

CDR3 DNA sequence: TGTGCCTGGAGGGACACCGGGACAGGGAGGAACACCATATATTTT. Translation: CAWRDTGTGRNTIYF. The chain recombines TRBV30 with TRBJ1-3; TRBD1 matches at 9 bases. The germline gives CDR1 GTSNPN, CDR2 SVGIG (reference sequence). V was pared by 3 bases and J by 7 bases, with 10 bases of the junction left unmatched. The CDR3 consists of 15 residues.

This clone came up once. The gene calls are TRBV9 and TRBJ1-3; unclear D gene. This CDR3 contains 14 residues. Trimming left V 3 bases short and J 0 bases short, with 7 bases between. Looked up from germline, CDR1 is SGDLS and CDR2 is YYNGEE. The DNA for the CDR3 is TGTGCCAGCAGCGGCGGGAGCTCTGGAAACACCATATATTTT. It is translated as CASSGGSSGNTIYF.

There are a few counts of this clone. The V and J genes are TRBV13 and TRBJ2-1, with D maybe TRBD1 (6 bases). Trimming took off 5 bases at V and 4 bases at J, with 15 bases between the two ends. The germline V gene encodes CDR1 PRHDT and CDR2 FYEKMQ (reference sequence). The CDR3 covers 15 residues. The CDR3 reads CASSPPGQNYNEQFF. CDR3 nucleotide sequence: TGTGCCAGCAGCCCCCCCGGACAGAATTACAATGAGCAGTTCTTC. Complete variable domain (other parts from reference TRBV13 and TRBJ2-1): AAGVIQSPRHLIKEKRETATLKCYPIPRHDTVYWYQQGPGQDPQFLISFYEKMQSDKGSIPDRFSAQQFSDYHSELNMSSLELGDSALYFCASSPPGQNYNEQFFGPGTRLTVL.

The CDR3 DNA is TGCAGCGTTGGGGAGTGGGCCAACTATGGCTACACCTTC. It encodes CSVGEWANYGYTF. This rearrangement joins TRBV29-1 to TRBJ1-2; D remains unclear. Germline CDR1 reads SQVTM; CDR2 reads ANQGSEA. V was clipped by 4 bases and J by 2 bases, with 11 bases between them. The CDR3 contains 13 residues. Supplemented by reference TRBV29-1 and TRBJ1-2, the full variable domain reads SAVISQKPSRDICQRGTSLTIQCQVDSQVTMMFWYRQQPGQSLTLIATANQGSEATYESGFVIDKFPISRPNLTFSTLTVSNMSPEDSSIYLCSVGEWANYGYTFGSGTRLTVV.

The chain links TRBV12-3 or TRBV12-4 to TRBJ1-5; D perhaps matches TRBD1 (5 bases). The CDR3 is 13 amino acids. V was shortened by 3 bases and J by 7 bases, with 10 bases between the two germline ends. CDR3 in amino acids: CASSFSGNQPQHF. In nucleotides, the CDR3 is TGTGCCAGCAGTTTTTCAGGGAACCAGCCCCAGCATTTT.

This rearrangement joins TRBV7-6 to TRBJ1-4; the D is unclear. CDR1 is SGHVS, CDR2 FNYEAQ, per germline. The V end lost 2 bases, the J end lost 4 bases, and 17 bases lay between the germline ends. This CDR3 has 17 amino acids. The CDR3 DNA reads TGTGCCAGCAGCTTAAACCCCGGTCGCGCCCGTAATGAAAAACTGTTTTTT. Amino acids: CASSLNPGRARNEKLFF.

The CDR3 protein is CASSLGGGAGYTF. Here the CDR3 DNA reads TGCGCCAGCAGCTTGGGTGGGGGCGCTGGCTACACCTTC. This chain connects TRBV5-1 to TRBJ1-2, with D perhaps matching TRBD1 (6 bases). V was pared by 0 bases and J by 7 bases, with 10 bases between. Germline values: CDR1 SGHRS, CDR2 YFSETQ. This CDR3 spans 13 amino acids.

The rearrangement joins TRBV6-5 to TRBJ2-2; D may be TRBD2 (6 bases). The CDR3 runs to 15 residues. Germline CDR1 MNHEY, CDR2 SVGAGI. V lost 11 bases, J lost 0 bases, and 16 bases lay in between. CDR3 nucleotides: TGTGCCGCCCGCGCGGAGGGCACGAACACCGGGGAGCTGTTTTTT. It specifies CAARAEGTNTGELFF.

The chain links TRBV18 to TRBJ2-1; TRBD1 matches 7 bases. The J segment lost 5 bases and the V segment lost 3 bases, leaving 4 bases of the junction unmatched. CDR1 KGHSH and CDR2 LQKENI come from the germline V gene. The CDR3 contains 14 residues. In DNA form, the CDR3 reads TGTGCCAGCTCACCTCGACAGGGCCACAATGAGCAGTTCTTC. Encoded protein: CASSPRQGHNEQFF.